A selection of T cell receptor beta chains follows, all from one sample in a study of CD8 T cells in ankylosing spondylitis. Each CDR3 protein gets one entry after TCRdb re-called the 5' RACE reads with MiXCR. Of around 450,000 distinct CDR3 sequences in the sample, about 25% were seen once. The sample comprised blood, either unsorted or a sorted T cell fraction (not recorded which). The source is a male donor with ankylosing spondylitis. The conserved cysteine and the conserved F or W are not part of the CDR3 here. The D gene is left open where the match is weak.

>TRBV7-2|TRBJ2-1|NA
ASSLVRGTYNEQF
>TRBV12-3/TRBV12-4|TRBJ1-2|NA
ASSASVREGYT
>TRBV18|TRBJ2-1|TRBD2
ASSPPSRETYNEQF
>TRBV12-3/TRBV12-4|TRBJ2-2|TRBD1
ASSKRTGPNTGELF
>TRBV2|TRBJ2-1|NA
ASSEGIVNEQF
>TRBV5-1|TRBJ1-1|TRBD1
ASSLIDRGIAF
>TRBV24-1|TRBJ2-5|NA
ATSDAGDAETQY
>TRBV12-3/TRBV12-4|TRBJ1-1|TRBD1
ASSHRGPTEAF
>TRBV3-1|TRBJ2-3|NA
ASSQDGNTQY
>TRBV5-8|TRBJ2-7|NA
ASSLRGWEQY
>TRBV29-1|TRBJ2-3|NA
SVEGGGPTDTQY
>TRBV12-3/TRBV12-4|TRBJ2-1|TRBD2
ASSPSSGHNEQF
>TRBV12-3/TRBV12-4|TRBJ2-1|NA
ASSLARDSTYNEQF
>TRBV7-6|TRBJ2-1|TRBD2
ASATSGSYNEQF
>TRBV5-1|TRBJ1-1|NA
ASSTGNTDTEAF
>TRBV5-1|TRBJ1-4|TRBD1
ASSLGDRGNEKLF
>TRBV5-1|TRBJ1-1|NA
ASSLDSFNTEAF
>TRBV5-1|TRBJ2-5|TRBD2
ASSLGGRARNQETQY
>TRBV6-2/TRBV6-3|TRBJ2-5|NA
ASSPGLGKAETQY
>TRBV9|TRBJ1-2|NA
ASSVETPGGAPYGYT
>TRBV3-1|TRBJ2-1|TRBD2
ASQLAGGGYEQF
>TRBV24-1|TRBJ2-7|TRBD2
ATSDPGLGAYEQY
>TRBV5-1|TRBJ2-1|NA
ASSSGTAGSYNEQF
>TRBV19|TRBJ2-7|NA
ASSINKNYEQY
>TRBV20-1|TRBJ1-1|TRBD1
SARAGTGATEAF
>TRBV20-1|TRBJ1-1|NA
SARDTWADKAF
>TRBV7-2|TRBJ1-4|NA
ASSLSGPTNEKLF
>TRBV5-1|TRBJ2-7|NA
ASSLIPSEHEQY
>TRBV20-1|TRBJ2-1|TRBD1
SAYSDRGGHEQF
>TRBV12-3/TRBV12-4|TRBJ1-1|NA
ASSLRIGGTEAF
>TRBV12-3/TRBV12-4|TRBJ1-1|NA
ASSYTTGRNTEAF
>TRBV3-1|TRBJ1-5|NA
ASSQESRNQPQH
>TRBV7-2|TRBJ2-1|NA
ASSPRGESYNEQF
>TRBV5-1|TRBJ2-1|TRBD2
ASTLREDLGQF
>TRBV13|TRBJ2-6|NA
ASSPSRGPSGANVLT
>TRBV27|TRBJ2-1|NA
ASSLSASNEQF
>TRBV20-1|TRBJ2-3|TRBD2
SAPGLAGGPGGTDTQY
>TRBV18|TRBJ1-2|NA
ASSPEGGGYT